One and the same sample provided the 24 T cell receptor beta chains below, sequenced in a study of T-cell memory formation after mild COVID-19. TCRdb re-derived calls from the 5' RACE reads in MiXCR, one entry per CDR3 protein. The sample includes fewer than 350,000 distinct CDR3 sequences, 14% of them seen just once. What was sequenced was PBMCs or a T cell subset sorted from them (not recorded which). The receptors here all came from a man aged 18 to 29 who had mild COVID-19 (a few samples of this study predate the infection). Cell type and time point are not known.

The CDR3 here is CSARGQGNYGYTF. DNA for the CDR3: TGCAGTGCTAGAGGTCAGGGAAACTATGGCTACACCTTC. V is TRBV20-1 and J is TRBJ1-2; TRBD1 is a possible D gene (5 bases). In germline, CDR1 is DFQATT, CDR2 SNEGSKA (reference sequence). V was shortened by 1 base and J by 2 bases, with 8 bases between the two germline ends. The CDR3 length is 13 residues.

This clonotype was found a few times. This rearrangement joins TRBV5-6 to TRBJ1-5, with D possibly TRBD1 on 6 matching bases. The V end was cut by 4 bases, the J end by 7 bases, with 15 bases between. Germline V gene data show CDR1 as SGHDT and CDR2 as YYEEEE. The CDR3 spans 14 residues. In nucleotides, the CDR3 is TGTGCCAGCAGCGGATGGCAGGGGAGACAGCCCCAGCATTTT. This sequence encodes CASSGWQGRQPQHF.

This clonotype appeared a few times. This sequence joins TRBV24-1 and TRBJ2-1, with a tentative D call TRBD1 (6 bases). The V end lost 3 bases, the J end lost 4 bases, and 12 bases lay between the germline ends. This CDR3 spans 15 amino acids. Germline V CDR1 and CDR2: KGHDR, SFDVKD. The DNA of the CDR3 is TGTGCCACCAGTGATCCCAGGGGTAGATACAATGAGCAGTTCTTC. It codes for CATSDPRGRYNEQFF.

V is TRBV5-5 and J is TRBJ2-1; D remains unclear. Trimming shortened V by 2 bases and J by 4 bases, and 13 bases separated the two germline ends. Per germline, CDR1 SGHKS and CDR2 YYEKEE (reference sequence). The CDR3 totals 15 residues. CDR3 protein: CASSLVWTPYNEQFF. CDR3 nucleotide sequence: TGTGCCAGCAGCTTAGTTTGGACCCCTTACAATGAGCAGTTCTTC.

The chain links TRBV5-1 to TRBJ2-1, with TRBD1 matching 11 bases. CDR3 length: 16 amino acids. The junction had 8 bases not matched to a gene; V was cut back by 0 bases and J by 9 bases. CDR1 is SGHRS, CDR2 YFSETQ, per germline. The CDR3 spells CASSLAGTGGLGEQFF. The CDR3 region has the DNA TGCGCCAGCAGCTTGGCCGGGACAGGGGGTTTAGGTGAGCAGTTCTTC. Full variable domain (remainder filled in from reference TRBV5-1 and TRBJ2-1): KAGVTQTPRYLIKTRGQQVTLSCSPISGHRSVSWYQQTPGQGLQFLFEYFSETQRNKGNFPGRFSGRQFSNSRSEMNVSTLELGDSALYLCASSLAGTGGLGEQFFGPGTRLTVL.

This clonotype has only a few counts. The V gene is TRBV7-9, the J gene TRBJ1-1; D uncertain. Germline CDR1 and CDR2: SEHNR and FQNEAQ (reference sequence). The length of the CDR3 is 14 residues. V was shortened by 2 bases and J by 4 bases, with 11 bases between the two germline ends. DNA of the CDR3: TGTGCCAGCAGCTTAACGGGTACCACCACTGAAGCTTTCTTT. Amino acids: CASSLTGTTTEAFF.

Many counts were recorded for this clonotype. This chain connects TRBV7-9 to TRBJ2-7, with D possibly matching TRBD2 (7 bases). Germline loops: CDR1 SEHNR, CDR2 FQNEAQ (reference sequence). The CDR3 runs 16 residues. The V end lost 1 base, the J end lost 3 bases, and 16 bases lay between the germline ends. CDR3 nucleotides: TGTGCCAGCAGCTTAGTTTCCAGGGAGGGACACTACGAGCAGTACGTC. It translates to CASSLVSREGHYEQYV.

The gene calls are TRBV4-1 and TRBJ2-7; D ambiguous. Germline CDR1 reads MGHRA; CDR2 reads YSYEKL. Trimming shortened V by 0 bases and J by 2 bases, and 8 bases separated the two germline ends. The CDR3 length is 14 residues. The CDR3 is CASSQDQVTYEQYV. The CDR3 nucleotides read TGCGCCAGCAGCCAAGACCAGGTCACCTACGAGCAGTACGTC.

The genes are TRBV4-3 and TRBJ1-5; no definite D call. The germline gives CDR1 LGHNA, CDR2 YSLEER. This CDR3 is 15 amino acids long. With 0 bases removed from V and 0 bases from J, the gap between germline ends came to 6 bases. This CDR3 is CASSQEFYSNQPQHF. The CDR3 region has the DNA TGCGCCAGCAGCCAAGAATTTTATAGCAATCAGCCCCAGCATTTT.

In this sample, this clonotype turned up a few times. The V call is TRBV5-5, the J call TRBJ2-1; the match to TRBD1 covers 7 bases. The germline gives CDR1 SGHKS, CDR2 YYEKEE (reference sequence). Trimming removed 2 bases from V and 2 bases from J; junction bases left unmatched: 4. The CDR3 loop spans 15 amino acids. The CDR3 sequence is CASSFSQGAYNEQFF. In DNA form, the CDR3 reads TGTGCCAGCAGCTTCAGTCAGGGGGCCTACAATGAGCAGTTCTTC.

This clonotype was counted only a few times. This chain uses TRBV20-1 with TRBJ2-5; 8 nucleotides match TRBD2. With 7 bases clipped from V and 2 bases from J, the junction kept 6 bases outside the gene matches. The germline V gene has CDR1 DFQATT and CDR2 SNEGSKA (reference sequence). The length of the CDR3 is 13 residues. The CDR3 nucleotides read TGCAGTGTCGGGGGGGCGGGACAAGAGACCCAGTACTTC. This sequence encodes CSVGGAGQETQYF.

The chain employs TRBV5-4 and TRBJ2-7, with 9 bases fitting TRBD1. The CDR3 is made up of 14 amino acids. The trim removed 4 bases at V and 4 bases at J, leaving 6 bases unmatched. Germline CDR1 reads SGHNT; CDR2 reads YYREEE (reference sequence). The CDR3 sequence: CASSTRDRVYEQYF. The CDR3 DNA follows: TGTGCCAGCAGCACCCGGGACAGGGTATACGAGCAGTACTTC. Full variable domain (missing parts from reference TRBV5-4 and TRBJ2-7): ETGVTQSPTHLIKTRGQQVTLRCSSQSGHNTVSWYQQALGQGPQFIFQYYREEENGRGNFPPRFSGLQFPNYSSELNVNALELDDSALYLCASSTRDRVYEQYFGPGTRLTVT.

This clonotype was seen only a few times. V usage is TRBV7-3 and J usage is TRBJ2-3, with D perhaps matching TRBD1 or TRBD2 (5 bases each). Trimming removed 6 bases from V and 2 bases from J, with 18 bases in between. The CDR3 has 16 residues. The V gene's germline CDR1 is SGHTA and CDR2 FQGTGA. The CDR3 DNA reads as TGTGCCAGCAGTCCTGAGGGGAGAATAGCCACAGATACGCAGTATTTT. Protein product: CASSPEGRIATDTQYF.

This clonotype appeared a few times. The chain carries TRBV9 and TRBJ1-2; 8 nucleotides agree with TRBD1. The CDR3 runs 14 residues. The trim removed 6 bases at V and 4 bases at J, leaving 8 bases unmatched. The V gene's germline CDR1 is SGDLS and CDR2 YYNGEE. CDR3 bases: TGTGCCAGCACTGGACAGGGTGGGGCCTATGGCTACACCTTC. This sequence encodes CASTGQGGAYGYTF. The full variable domain, completed using reference TRBV9 and TRBJ1-2, is DSGVTQTPKHLITATGQRVTLRCSPRSGDLSVYWYQQSLDQGLQFLIQYYNGEERAKGNILERFSAQQFPDLHSELNLSSLELGDSALYFCASTGQGGAYGYTFGSGTRLTVV.

The V call is TRBV6-5, the J call TRBJ2-7, with D uncertain. The CDR3 runs 13 residues. Trimming took off 2 bases at V and 0 bases at J, with 5 bases between the two ends. CDR1 MNHEY and CDR2 SVGAGI come from the germline V gene. CDR3 in amino acids: CASSYRHSYEQYF. The CDR3 DNA reads TGTGCCAGCAGTTACCGACACTCCTACGAGCAGTACTTC.

The chain uses TRBV6-4 and TRBJ1-2; D remains unclear. Germline-derived CDR1 and CDR2 are MRHNA and SNTAGT. This CDR3 spans 13 amino acids. The V gene lost 1 base and the J gene lost 4 bases, with 7 bases spanning the gap. CDR3 sequence reads: CASSDYSLYGYTF. CDR3 coding DNA: TGTGCCAGCAGTGACTACAGTCTCTATGGCTACACCTTC.

This chain joins TRBV7-8 and TRBJ2-3; 10 bases agree with TRBD2. The CDR3 totals 18 residues. Per germline, CDR1 SGHVS and CDR2 FQNEAQ. Trimming cost V 1 base and J 4 bases; bases outside gene matches: 11. The CDR3 bases are TGTGCCAGCAGCTTAGGGCTAGCGGGGGCTCCGGGGGCAGATACGCAGTATTTT. Translated: CASSLGLAGAPGADTQYF. Full variable domain (remainder filled in from reference TRBV7-8 and TRBJ2-3): GAGVSQSPRYKVAKRGQDVALRCDPISGHVSLFWYQQALGQGPEFLTYFQNEAQLDKSGLPSDRFFAERPEGSVSTLKIQRTQQEDSAVYLCASSLGLAGAPGADTQYFGPGTRLTVL.

The sample holds a few counts of this clonotype. V gene TRBV7-2 combines with J gene TRBJ2-3, with D possibly TRBD2 on 6 matching bases. Trimming pared 5 bases from V and 1 base from J, leaving 13 bases between. In germline, CDR1 is SGHTA, CDR2 FQGNSA. The CDR3 covers 15 residues. The CDR3 DNA reads TGTGCCAGCAGCGCATGGCGGGACCGCACAGATACGCAGTATTTT. This codes for CASSAWRDRTDTQYF.

V gene TRBV5-1 combines with J gene TRBJ1-6; D unresolved. The V end was cut by 1 base, the J end by 8 bases, with 10 bases between. This CDR3 spans 14 amino acids. Germline loops: CDR1 SGHRS, CDR2 YFSETQ. For the CDR3, the DNA is TGCGCCAGCAGCTTGTCCCGCGGGGATTCACCCCTCCACTTT. Its translation is CASSLSRGDSPLHF.

The sample holds a few counts of this clonotype. The chain joins TRBV7-2 to TRBJ2-7; weak D call: TRBD1 (5 bases). V was cut by 2 bases and J by 0 bases, with 11 bases left in between. In germline, CDR1 is SGHTA, CDR2 FQGNSA. This CDR3 region has 15 residues. The CDR3 DNA reads TGTGCCAGCAGCTTAAGGGGCGGAGACTCCTACGAGCAGTACTTC. Translation gives CASSLRGGDSYEQYF.

The chain carries TRBV5-1 and TRBJ2-1; D possibly uses TRBD1 or TRBD2 (6 bases each). The CDR3 contains 15 residues. Trimming stripped 0 bases from V and 3 bases from J, with 10 bases between. Per germline, CDR1 SGHRS and CDR2 YFSETQ. The CDR3 is CASSLEEGGYNEQFF. The DNA for the CDR3 is TGCGCCAGCAGCTTGGAGGAGGGGGGCTACAATGAGCAGTTCTTC.

This clonotype has a count of ten or more. This chain uses TRBV18 with TRBJ2-4, with 7 positions matching TRBD1. The CDR3 sequence is 14 residues long. Trimming at V came to 6 bases and at J to 9 bases, leaving 11 bases not matched to a gene. Germline V gene sequence: CDR1 KGHSH, CDR2 LQKENI. The CDR3 nucleotides read TGTGCCAGCTCGCCCAGACAGGGCGTGAGCATTCAGTACTTC. Translated: CASSPRQGVSIQYF.

This clonotype was counted ten times or more. This chain uses TRBV2 with TRBJ2-5; D gene ambiguous. Between the trimmed V and J ends, which lost 3 bases and 5 bases, there was a span of 13 bases. CDR3 length: 14 residues. Germline-derived CDR1 and CDR2 are SNHLY and FYNNEI. CDR3: CASSDLTVMETQYF. CDR3 coding DNA: TGTGCCAGCAGTGATTTAACCGTAATGGAGACCCAGTACTTC. Based on the CDR3 plus reference TRBV2 and TRBJ2-5, the full variable domain is EPEVTQTPSHQVTQMGQEVILRCVPISNHLYFYWYRQILGQKVEFLVSFYNNEISEKSEIFDDQFSVERPDGSNFTLKIRSTKLEDSAMYFCASSDLTVMETQYFGPGTRLLVL.

This clonotype was counted ten times or more. The chain is built from TRBV4-3 and TRBJ2-4; TRBD2 aligns across 8 bases. The junction had 18 bases not matched to a gene; V was cut back by 2 bases and J by 0 bases. CDR1 and CDR2 from the germline V gene are LGHNA and YSLEER. The CDR3 runs to 21 residues. CDR3: CASSQFRGERGGTLAKNIQYF. The CDR3, as DNA: TGCGCCAGCAGCCAATTCAGGGGCGAACGGGGGGGAACCCTAGCCAAAAACATTCAGTACTTC.